This T cell receptor (beta chain) appears in the sequencing data of a study of T cell clonality in common variable immunodeficiency. Patients and controls were mostly of Caucasian heritage. Assay used: immunoSEQ multiplex PCR; TCRdb lists only in-frame clones, some missing. The sample was found to contain about 35,000 clones, and every one recurs. Ten or more counts support this clone. The observed sequence ends 3 residues before the CDR3 terminus, with the missing tail filled in from the germline J gene. There are 17 residues in the CDR3. Germline assignment: CDR1 SGHRS and CDR2 YFSETQ. The TCR was taken from a person aged 18-70 years in good health. The chain employs TRBV5-1 and TRBJ1-1; possible D gene TRBD1, 6 bases. The source material was peripheral blood mononuclear cells. This CDR3 reads CASSSGPPRGLELRAFF. The DNA read from the CDR3 is TGCGCCAGCAGCTCTGGACCCCCGAGGGGGTTAGAGCTTCGG. The full variable domain, completed using reference TRBV5-1 and TRBJ1-1, is KAGVTQTPRYLIKTRGQQVTLSCSPISGHRSVSWYQQTPGQGLQFLFEYFSETQRNKGNFPGRFSGRQFSNSRSEMNVSTLELGDSALYLCASSSGPPRGLELRAFFGQGTRLTVV.